This T cell receptor (beta chain) was sequenced for a study of blood T cell repertoires in COVID-19. Germline loops: CDR1 SGHNT, CDR2 YYREEE (reference sequence). Unmatched junction bases numbered 3, after V lost 4 bases and J lost 3 bases. The CDR3 has 13 amino acids. Data came from immunoSEQ multiplex PCR; TCRdb stores just in-frame clones and leaves some out. The profile shows a few hundred thousand clones, 90% of them singletons. This TCR came from a man aged 18 to 30 who had recovered from COVID-19. The chain combines TRBV5-4 with TRBJ1-2; the match to TRBD1 covers 7 bases. The specimen was PBMCs or T cells enriched from blood (not recorded which). CDR3 DNA sequence: TGTGCCAGCAGCACTACAGGGGACTATGGCTACACCTTC. It encodes CASSTTGDYGYTF.